These T cell receptor beta chains were read from a single sample in a study of blood T cells in healthy people across ages. TCRdb re-called the 5' RACE reads through MiXCR, storing one row per CDR3 protein. Seen here are 650,000 or so distinct CDR3 sequences, around 50% observed once, and the top ten hold less than 15%. The sequenced sample was blood. These receptor sequences come from a woman aged 80 or over in good health. The CDR3 runs from the conserved cysteine through the conserved F or W. The D gene is left open where the match is weak. Expanded clones are given a class, and other clones once, few, many or no size at all.

V gene	D gene	clone size	J gene	CDR3 protein	CDR3 DNA
TRBV30	TRBD2	.	TRBJ2-3	CAWSVRGTSGSGGSTDTQYF	TGTGCCTGGAGTGTACGGGGGACTAGCGGGAGCGGGGGATCCACAGATACGCAGTATTTT
TRBV3-1	.	.	TRBJ2-3	CASSQEFTDTQYF	TGTGCCAGCAGCCAAGAGTTTACAGATACGCAGTATTTT
TRBV20-1	.	few	TRBJ1-5	CSARSRISNQPQHF	TGCAGTGCGAGAAGTCGGATTAGCAATCAGCCCCAGCATTTT
TRBV30	TRBD2	many	TRBJ2-1	CAWSGSSGKEQFF	TGTGCCTGGAGTGGGTCCAGCGGGAAGGAGCAGTTCTTC
TRBV18	TRBD2	.	TRBJ2-1	CASSPLSGSLSYNEQFF	TGTGCCAGCTCACCTCTTAGCGGGAGCCTGTCCTACAATGAGCAGTTCTTC
TRBV3-1	.	many	TRBJ2-1	CASSQGLTTPSYNEQFF	TGTGCCAGCAGCCAAGGTCTAACCACTCCTTCCTACAATGAGCAGTTCTTC
TRBV20-1	TRBD1	.	TRBJ1-5	CSAVGQGDQPQHF	TGCAGTGCGGTGGGACAGGGGGATCAGCCCCAGCATTTT
TRBV3-1	.	.	TRBJ2-3	CASSQTVAGMRYF	TGTGCCAGCAGCCAAACCGTGGCGGGGATGCGGTATTTT
TRBV20-1	TRBD1	few	TRBJ1-5	CSATQGAQGQPQHF	TGCAGTGCAACACAGGGGGCGCAGGGTCAGCCCCAGCATTTT
TRBV7-3	TRBD1	many	TRBJ1-1	CASSLMGTGNTEAFF	TGTGCCAGCAGCTTGATGGGGACAGGGAACACTGAAGCTTTCTTT
TRBV5-1	TRBD2	.	TRBJ2-3	CASSPPTSGGAEDTQYF	TGCGCCAGCAGCCCTCCGACTAGCGGGGGGGCCGAAGATACGCAGTATTTT
TRBV18	.	.	TRBJ2-5	CASSPTGADMIQYF	TGTGCCAGCTCACCTACTGGGGCTGATATGATTCAGTACTTC
TRBV5-1	.	many	TRBJ2-5	CASSLIYTGFQETQYF	TGCGCCAGCAGCTTAATCTACACGGGGTTCCAAGAGACCCAGTACTTC
TRBV7-9	.	.	TRBJ1-1	CASSPRGSWNTEAFF	TGTGCCAGCAGCCCAAGGGGCAGCTGGAACACTGAAGCTTTCTTT